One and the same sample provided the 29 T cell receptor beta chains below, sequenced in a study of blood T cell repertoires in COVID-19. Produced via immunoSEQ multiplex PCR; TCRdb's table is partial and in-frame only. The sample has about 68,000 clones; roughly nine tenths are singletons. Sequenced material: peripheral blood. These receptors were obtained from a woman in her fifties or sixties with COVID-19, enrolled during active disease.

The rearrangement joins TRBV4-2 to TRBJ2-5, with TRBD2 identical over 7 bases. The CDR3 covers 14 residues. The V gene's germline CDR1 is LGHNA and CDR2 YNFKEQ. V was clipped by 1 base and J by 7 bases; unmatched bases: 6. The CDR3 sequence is CASSQGAPGGTQYF. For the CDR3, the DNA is TGTGCCAGCAGCCAAGGAGCCCCGGGGGGGACCCAGTACTTC.

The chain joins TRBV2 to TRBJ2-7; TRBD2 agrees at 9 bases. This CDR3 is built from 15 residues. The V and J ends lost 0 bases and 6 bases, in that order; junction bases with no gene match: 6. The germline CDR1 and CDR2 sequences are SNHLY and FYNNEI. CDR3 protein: CASSEAPSGIGEQYF. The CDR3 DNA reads TGTGCCAGCAGTGAAGCCCCTAGCGGGATCGGCGAGCAGTACTTC.

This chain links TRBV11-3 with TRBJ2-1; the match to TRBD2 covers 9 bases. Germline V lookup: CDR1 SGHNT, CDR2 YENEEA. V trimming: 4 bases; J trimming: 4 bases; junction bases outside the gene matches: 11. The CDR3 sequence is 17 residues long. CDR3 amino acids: CASSSRIAGVVYNEQFF. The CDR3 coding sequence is TGTGCCAGCAGCTCCCGGATAGCGGGAGTGGTATACAATGAGCAGTTCTTC.

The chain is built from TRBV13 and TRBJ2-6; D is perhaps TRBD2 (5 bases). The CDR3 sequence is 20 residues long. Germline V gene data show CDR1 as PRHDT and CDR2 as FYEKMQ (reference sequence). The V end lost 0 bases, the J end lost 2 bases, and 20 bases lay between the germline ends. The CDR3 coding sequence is TGTGCCAGCAGCTTAGGTGGACTCTCCAACTCGGCCGCTGGGGCCAACGTCCTGACTTTC. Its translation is CASSLGGLSNSAAGANVLTF.

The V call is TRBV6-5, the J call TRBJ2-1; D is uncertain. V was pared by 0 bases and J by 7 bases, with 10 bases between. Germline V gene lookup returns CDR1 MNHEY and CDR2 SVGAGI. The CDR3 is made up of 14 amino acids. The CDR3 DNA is TGTGCCAGCAGTTACTCGGAGTTGGAAAATGAGCAGTTCTTC. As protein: CASSYSELENEQFF.

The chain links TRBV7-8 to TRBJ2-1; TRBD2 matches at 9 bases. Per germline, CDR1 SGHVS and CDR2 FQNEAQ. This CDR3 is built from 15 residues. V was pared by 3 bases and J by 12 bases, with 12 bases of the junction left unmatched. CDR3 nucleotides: TGTGCCAGCAGCTTCTCCGGGACTAGCAGTAAGGGGCAGTTCTTC. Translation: CASSFSGTSSKGQFF. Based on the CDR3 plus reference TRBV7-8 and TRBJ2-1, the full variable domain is GAGVSQSPRYKVAKRGQDVALRCDPISGHVSLFWYQQALGQGPEFLTYFQNEAQLDKSGLPSDRFFAERPEGSVSTLKIQRTQQEDSAVYLCASSFSGTSSKGQFFGPGTRLTVL.

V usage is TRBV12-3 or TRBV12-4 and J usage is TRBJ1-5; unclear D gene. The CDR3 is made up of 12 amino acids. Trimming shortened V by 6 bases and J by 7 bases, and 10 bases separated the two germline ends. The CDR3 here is CASRRSRQPQHF. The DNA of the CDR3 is TGTGCCAGCAGACGATCGCGACAGCCCCAGCATTTT.

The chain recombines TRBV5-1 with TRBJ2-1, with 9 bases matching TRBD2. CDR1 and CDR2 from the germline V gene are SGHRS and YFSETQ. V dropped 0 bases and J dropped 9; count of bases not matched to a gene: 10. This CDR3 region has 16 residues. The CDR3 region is CASSLVGGRGLSEQFF. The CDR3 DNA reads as TGCGCCAGCAGCTTGGTAGGCGGGAGGGGTTTGAGTGAGCAGTTCTTC.

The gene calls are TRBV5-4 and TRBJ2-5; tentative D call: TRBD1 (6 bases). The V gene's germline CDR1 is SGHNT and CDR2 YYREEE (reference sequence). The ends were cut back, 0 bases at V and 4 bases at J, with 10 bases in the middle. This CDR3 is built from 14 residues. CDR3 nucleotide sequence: TGTGCCAGCAGCTTGGAGGTCAGGGGAGAGACCCAGTACTTC. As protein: CASSLEVRGETQYF. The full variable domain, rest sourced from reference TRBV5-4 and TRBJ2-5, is ETGVTQSPTHLIKTRGQQVTLRCSSQSGHNTVSWYQQALGQGPQFIFQYYREEENGRGNFPPRFSGLQFPNYSSELNVNALELDDSALYLCASSLEVRGETQYFGPGTRLLVL.

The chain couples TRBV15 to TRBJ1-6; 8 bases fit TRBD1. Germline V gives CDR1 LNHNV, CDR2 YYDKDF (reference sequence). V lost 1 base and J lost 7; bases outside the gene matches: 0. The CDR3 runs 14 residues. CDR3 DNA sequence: TGTGCCACCAGCAGAGGGACAGGGAATTCACCCCTCCACTTT. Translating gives CATSRGTGNSPLHF.

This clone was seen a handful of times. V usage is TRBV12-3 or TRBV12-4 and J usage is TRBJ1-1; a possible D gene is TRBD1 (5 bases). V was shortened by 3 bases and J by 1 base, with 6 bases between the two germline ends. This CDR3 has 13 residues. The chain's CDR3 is CASSLGQNTEAFF. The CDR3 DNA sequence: TGTGCCAGCAGTTTGGGGCAGAACACTGAAGCTTTCTTT.

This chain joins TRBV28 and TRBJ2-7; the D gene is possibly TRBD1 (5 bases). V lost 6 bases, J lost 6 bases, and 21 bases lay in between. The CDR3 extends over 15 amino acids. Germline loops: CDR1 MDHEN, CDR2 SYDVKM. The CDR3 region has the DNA TGTGCCAGCAGCTTGTTGACAGTAAAAGGGCTCGAGCAGTACTTC. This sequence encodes CASSLLTVKGLEQYF.

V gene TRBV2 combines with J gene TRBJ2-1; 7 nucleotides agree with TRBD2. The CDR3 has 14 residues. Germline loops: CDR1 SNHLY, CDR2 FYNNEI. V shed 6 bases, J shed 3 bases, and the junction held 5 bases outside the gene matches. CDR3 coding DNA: TGTGCCAGCAGCGCTAGCGGATTCTACAATGAGCAGTTCTTC. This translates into CASSASGFYNEQFF.

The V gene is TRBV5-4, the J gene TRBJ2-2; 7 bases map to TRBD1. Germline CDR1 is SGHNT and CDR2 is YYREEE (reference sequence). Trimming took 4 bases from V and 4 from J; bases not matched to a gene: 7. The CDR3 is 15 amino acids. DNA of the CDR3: TGTGCCAGCAGCACCTCGACAGGGTCCACCGGGGAGCTGTTTTTT. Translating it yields CASSTSTGSTGELFF.

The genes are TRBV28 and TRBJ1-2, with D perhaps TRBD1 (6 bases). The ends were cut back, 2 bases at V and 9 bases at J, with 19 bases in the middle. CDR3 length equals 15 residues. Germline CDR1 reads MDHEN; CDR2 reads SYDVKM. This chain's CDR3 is CASSLGGGVIRSYTF. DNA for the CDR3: TGTGCCAGCAGTTTAGGAGGGGGGGTCATAAGGAGCTACACCTTC.

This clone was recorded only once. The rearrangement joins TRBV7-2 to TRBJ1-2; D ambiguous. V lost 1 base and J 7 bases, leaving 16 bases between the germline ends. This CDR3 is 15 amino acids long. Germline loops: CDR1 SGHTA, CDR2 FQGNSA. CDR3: CASSLDSRGTRGYTF. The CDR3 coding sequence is TGTGCCAGCAGCTTAGACTCGCGGGGAACTCGTGGCTACACCTTC. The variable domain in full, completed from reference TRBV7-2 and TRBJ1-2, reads GAGVSQSPSNKVTEKGKDVELRCDPISGHTALYWYRQSLGQGLEFLIYFQGNSAPDKSGLPSDRFSAERTGGSVSTLTIQRTQQEDSAVYLCASSLDSRGTRGYTFGSGTRLTVV.

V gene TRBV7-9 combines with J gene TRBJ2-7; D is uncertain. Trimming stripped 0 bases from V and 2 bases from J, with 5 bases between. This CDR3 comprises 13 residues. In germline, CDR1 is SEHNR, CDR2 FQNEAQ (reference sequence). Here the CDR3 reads CASSLARPYEQYF. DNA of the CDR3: TGTGCCAGCAGCTTAGCGCGCCCCTACGAGCAGTACTTC.

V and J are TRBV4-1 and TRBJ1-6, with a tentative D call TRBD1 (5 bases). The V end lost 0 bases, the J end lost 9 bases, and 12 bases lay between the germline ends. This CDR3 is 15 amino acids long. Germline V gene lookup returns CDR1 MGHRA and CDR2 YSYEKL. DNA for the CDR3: TGCGCCAGCAGCCAAGATTGGGGGGGAATTTCACCCCTCCACTTT. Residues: CASSQDWGGISPLHF.

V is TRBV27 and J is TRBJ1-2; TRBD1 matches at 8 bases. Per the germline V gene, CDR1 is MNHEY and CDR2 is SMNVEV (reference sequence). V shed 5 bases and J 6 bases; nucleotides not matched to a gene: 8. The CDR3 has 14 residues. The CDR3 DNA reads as TGTGCCAGCAGTCCGTTGGACAGGGAAAATGGCTACACCTTC. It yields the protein CASSPLDRENGYTF.

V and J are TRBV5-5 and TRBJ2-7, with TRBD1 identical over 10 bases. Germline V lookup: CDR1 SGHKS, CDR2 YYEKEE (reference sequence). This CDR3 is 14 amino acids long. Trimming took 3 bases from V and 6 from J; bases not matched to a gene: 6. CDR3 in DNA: TGTGCCAGCAGCTGGAGGGGACAGGGGTTCGAGCAGTACTTC. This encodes CASSWRGQGFEQYF.

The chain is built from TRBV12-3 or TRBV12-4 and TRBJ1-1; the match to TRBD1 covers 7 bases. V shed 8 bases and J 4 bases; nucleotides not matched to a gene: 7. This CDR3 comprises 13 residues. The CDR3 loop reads CASYRGGGTEAFF. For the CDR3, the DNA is TGTGCCAGCTACAGGGGTGGAGGCACTGAAGCTTTCTTT.

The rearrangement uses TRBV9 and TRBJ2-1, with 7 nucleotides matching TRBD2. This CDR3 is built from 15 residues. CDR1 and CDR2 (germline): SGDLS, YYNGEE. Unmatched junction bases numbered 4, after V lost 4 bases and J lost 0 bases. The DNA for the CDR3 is TGTGCCAGCAGCTTCACTAGCGACTCCTACAATGAGCAGTTCTTC. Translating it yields CASSFTSDSYNEQFF.

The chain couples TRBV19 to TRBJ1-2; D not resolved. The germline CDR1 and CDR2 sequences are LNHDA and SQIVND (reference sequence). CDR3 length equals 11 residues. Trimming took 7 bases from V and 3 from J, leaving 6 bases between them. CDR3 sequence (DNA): TGTGCCAGTAAGAGGGACTATGGCTACACCTTC. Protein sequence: CASKRDYGYTF.

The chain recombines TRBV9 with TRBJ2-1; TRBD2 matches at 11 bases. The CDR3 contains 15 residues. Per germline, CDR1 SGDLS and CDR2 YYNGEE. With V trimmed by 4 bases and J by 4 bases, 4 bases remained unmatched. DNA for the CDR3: TGTGCCAGCAGCCTCGGGACTAGCGGTTACAATGAGCAGTTCTTC. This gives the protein CASSLGTSGYNEQFF.

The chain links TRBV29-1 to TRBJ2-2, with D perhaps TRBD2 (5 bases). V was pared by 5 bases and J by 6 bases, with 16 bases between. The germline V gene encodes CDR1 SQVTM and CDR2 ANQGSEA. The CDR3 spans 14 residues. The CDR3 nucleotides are TGCAGCGTTCCCCGGACTGACGGGGCCGGGGAGCTGTTTTTT. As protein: CSVPRTDGAGELFF.

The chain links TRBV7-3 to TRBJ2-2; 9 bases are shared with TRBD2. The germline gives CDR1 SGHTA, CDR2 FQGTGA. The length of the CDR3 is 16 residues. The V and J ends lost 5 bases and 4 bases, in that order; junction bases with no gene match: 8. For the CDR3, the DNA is TGTGCCAGCAGCGCACTCCCGACTAGCGGCACCGGGGAGCTGTTTTTT. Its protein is CASSALPTSGTGELFF.

The CDR3 DNA is TGCAGTGCTAGTTGGAGGGGCGAAAACACAGATACGCAGTATTTT. This encodes CSASWRGENTDTQYF. V is TRBV20-1 and J is TRBJ2-3; maybe TRBD2 (6 bases). Looked up from germline, CDR1 is DFQATT and CDR2 is SNEGSKA (reference sequence). Between the trimmed V and J ends, which lost 3 bases and 2 bases, there was a span of 15 bases. The CDR3 runs 15 residues.

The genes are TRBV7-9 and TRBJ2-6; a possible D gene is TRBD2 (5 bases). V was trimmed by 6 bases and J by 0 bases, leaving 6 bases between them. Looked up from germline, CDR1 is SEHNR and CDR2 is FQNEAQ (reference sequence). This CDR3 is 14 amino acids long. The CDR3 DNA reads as TGTGCCAGCAGGGAGGTCTCTGGGGCCAACGTCCTGACTTTC. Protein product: CASREVSGANVLTF. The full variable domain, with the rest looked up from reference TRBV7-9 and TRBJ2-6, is DTGVSQNPRHKITKRGQNVTFRCDPISEHNRLYWYRQTLGQGPEFLTYFQNEAQLEKSRLLSDRFSAERPKGSFSTLEIQRTEQGDSAMYLCASREVSGANVLTFGAGSRLTVL.

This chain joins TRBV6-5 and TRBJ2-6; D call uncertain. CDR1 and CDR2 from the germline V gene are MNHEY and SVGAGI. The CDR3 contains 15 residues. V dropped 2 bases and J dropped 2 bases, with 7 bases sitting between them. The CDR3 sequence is CASSYEATGANVLTF. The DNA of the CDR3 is TGTGCCAGCAGTTACGAGGCTACTGGGGCCAACGTCCTGACTTTC.